The 5 T cell receptor beta chains presented below share a single source sample, sequenced in a study of long-term antiretroviral therapy in people with HIV. Runs used v3.0 of the immunoSEQ assay and were done at survey level. Assay used: immunoSEQ multiplex PCR; TCRdb lists only in-frame clones, some missing. The data hold more than 20,000 clones, with roughly 87% observed a single time. The sequences come from unsorted PBMCs, collected 1.8 years before starting antiretroviral therapy. The receptors shown here come from a man between 50 and 59 years old with HIV.

The chain has TRBV5-6 and TRBJ2-7, with no clear D. The V and J ends lost 3 bases and 0 bases respectively, with 13 bases between them. CDR3 length: 15 residues. The germline gives CDR1 SGHDT, CDR2 YYEEEE. The CDR3 here is CASSSALFGSYEQYF. Here the CDR3 DNA reads TGTGCCAGCAGCTCCGCACTGTTCGGCTCCTACGAGCAGTACTTC. Combining the CDR3 with reference TRBV5-6 and TRBJ2-7 gives the whole variable domain DAGVTQSPTHLIKTRGQQVTLRCSPKSGHDTVSWYQQALGQGPQFIFQYYEEEERQRGNFPDRFSGHQFPNYSSELNVNALLLGDSALYLCASSSALFGSYEQYFGPGTRLTVT.

The chain has TRBV6-1 and TRBJ2-5; D perhaps matches TRBD1 (6 bases). The CDR3 is 13 amino acids. CDR1 MNHNS and CDR2 SASEGT come from the germline V gene. The germline V and J ends were trimmed by 2 bases and 7 bases, with 11 bases remaining between them. Written as DNA, the CDR3 is TGTGCCAGCAGTGAACAGGGGCCGGGGACCCAGTACTTC. It is translated as CASSEQGPGTQYF.

The V call is TRBV10-2, the J call TRBJ2-5; D possibly corresponds to TRBD2 (6 bases). Per the germline V gene, CDR1 is WSHSY and CDR2 is SAAADI. The V gene lost 2 bases and the J gene lost 5 bases, with 12 bases spanning the gap. This CDR3 contains 14 residues. CDR3: CASSELVLAETQYF. CDR3 nucleotide sequence: TGCGCCAGCAGTGAGCTGGTTCTAGCGGAGACCCAGTACTTC.

The rearrangement links TRBV11-2 to TRBJ1-3, with D uncertain. V was shortened by 5 bases and J by 0 bases, with 11 bases between the two germline ends. This CDR3 is built from 15 residues. Germline V gives CDR1 SGHAT, CDR2 FQNNGV. CDR3 region: CASSPSRSSGNTIYF. The CDR3 bases are TGTGCCAGCAGCCCAAGTCGGTCCTCTGGAAACACCATATATTTT. The full variable domain, in which reference TRBV11-2 and TRBJ1-3 provide the parts outside the CDR3, is EAGVAQSPRYKIIEKRQSVAFWCNPISGHATLYWYQQILGQGPKLLIQFQNNGVVDDSQLPKDRFSAERLKGVDSTLKIQPAKLEDSAVYLCASSPSRSSGNTIYFGEGSWLTVV.

The chain couples TRBV7-8 to TRBJ1-5; D uncertain. The CDR3 is 13 residues long. With 4 bases removed from V and 5 bases from J, the gap between germline ends came to 9 bases. Looked up from germline, CDR1 is SGHVS and CDR2 is FQNEAQ. The CDR3 protein is CASSSGSYQPQHF. The CDR3 nucleotides read TGTGCCAGCAGCTCCGGCTCCTATCAGCCCCAGCATTTT. The full variable domain, completed using reference TRBV7-8 and TRBJ1-5, is GAGVSQSPRYKVAKRGQDVALRCDPISGHVSLFWYQQALGQGPEFLTYFQNEAQLDKSGLPSDRFFAERPEGSVSTLKIQRTQQEDSAVYLCASSSGSYQPQHFGDGTRLSIL.